One sample yielded the 23 T cell receptor beta chains listed below, sequenced in a study of CD8 T cells in ankylosing spondylitis. TCRdb re-derived calls from the 5' RACE reads in MiXCR, one entry per CDR3 protein. The data contain roughly 30,000 distinct CDR3 sequences, roughly 29% of them singletons. Sequences were obtained from synovial fluid, either unsorted or a sorted T cell fraction (not recorded which). The receptors originated from a male donor with ankylosing spondylitis.

Regarding this clonotype: The DNA is left out, because the CDR3 cannot be placed on it with certainty; the CDR3 is given as TCRdb lists it. CDR3 protein: CASRPNPGGGRGEKLFFF. The rearrangement links TRBV2 to TRBJ1-4; TRBD1 reflects the table's D call only, with no check against the DNA. The CDR3 adds up to 18 amino acids, both ends counted. Germline V CDR1 and CDR2: SNHLY, FYNNEI.

The V gene is TRBV27, the J gene TRBJ2-5; the D gene is possibly TRBD1 (6 bases). Germline V gene lookup returns CDR1 MNHEY and CDR2 SMNVEV (reference sequence). V lost 3 bases and J 5 bases, leaving 10 bases between the germline ends. The CDR3 extends over 13 amino acids. The CDR3 reads CASSLSQGETQYF. Here the CDR3 DNA reads TGTGCCAGCAGTTTGAGTCAGGGGGAGACCCAGTACTTC.

This clonotype was seen only a few times. The rearrangement uses TRBV14 and TRBJ2-7, with D possibly called TRBD1 or TRBD2 (6 bases each). Trimming took 1 base from V and 2 from J, leaving 9 bases between them. This CDR3 has 14 residues. Germline V gene lookup returns CDR1 SGHDN and CDR2 FVKESK. CDR3 DNA: TGTGCCAGCAGCCAAGCGGGGGCCGCCTACGAGCAGTACGTC. Amino acid sequence: CASSQAGAAYEQYV.

V gene TRBV5-1 combines with J gene TRBJ1-2; TRBD1 matches 7 bases. Per the germline V gene, CDR1 is SGHRS and CDR2 is YFSETQ. Germline trimming cut 4 bases from V and 6 bases from J; bases unmatched to any gene: 6. CDR3 size: 13 residues. The CDR3 reads CASSPWTGDGYTF. For the CDR3, the DNA is TGCGCCAGCAGCCCTTGGACAGGTGATGGCTACACCTTC.

The V call is TRBV4-1, the J call TRBJ2-3; D perhaps matches TRBD1 (5 bases). Trimming shortened V by 8 bases and J by 5 bases, and 17 bases separated the two germline ends. This CDR3 is built from 14 residues. From germline, CDR1 is MGHRA and CDR2 YSYEKL. The CDR3 region has the DNA TGCGCCAGCCAAGGCGTGGGGCTAGTAGATACGCAGTATTTT. Translation: CASQGVGLVDTQYF.

J is TRBJ1-1 and V is TRBV2, with D tentatively TRBD1 (6 bases). The CDR3 has 14 residues. V shed 4 bases and J shed 4 bases, with 13 bases lying between them. Germline assignment: CDR1 SNHLY and CDR2 FYNNEI. The CDR3 loop reads CASSASGVLTEAFF. The DNA for the CDR3 is TGTGCCAGCAGTGCGTCAGGGGTGCTCACTGAAGCTTTCTTT.

This clonotype was observed a handful of times. The chain combines TRBV7-9 with TRBJ2-1, with 7 positions matching TRBD2. This CDR3 spans 16 amino acids. V lost 2 bases and J lost 5; bases outside the gene matches: 9. Germline lookup yields CDR1 SEHNR and CDR2 FQNEAQ (reference sequence). The CDR3 DNA is TGTGCCAGCAGCTTATCAAGCGGGAACCGTAACAATGAGCAGTTCTTC. It yields the protein CASSLSSGNRNNEQFF.

The chain combines TRBV6-1 with TRBJ2-1; 8 bases are shared with TRBD2. The CDR3 loop spans 15 amino acids. V lost 5 bases and J lost 8; bases outside the gene matches: 11. Germline CDR1 reads MNHNS; CDR2 reads SASEGT. CDR3 in amino acids: CASSPSAGGSHEQFF. CDR3 in DNA: TGTGCCAGCAGTCCCTCCGCGGGAGGAAGCCATGAGCAGTTCTTC.

The chain couples TRBV20-1 to TRBJ1-5, with D unclear. The CDR3 covers 14 residues. Germline CDR1 DFQATT, CDR2 SNEGSKA (reference sequence). Trimming shortened V by 1 base and J by 6 bases, and 13 bases separated the two germline ends. CDR3 in DNA: TGCAGTGCTAGAGCAATGCAGGATAGTCAGCCCCAGCATTTT. Residues: CSARAMQDSQPQHF.

The rearrangement joins TRBV6-1 to TRBJ1-1; D gene unclear. Deletions cut 1 base from V and 0 bases from J, with 9 bases between. Germline CDR1 MNHNS, CDR2 SASEGT. This CDR3 is 15 amino acids long. CDR3 protein: CASSEDGVLNTEAFF. The CDR3, as DNA: TGTGCCAGCAGTGAAGATGGGGTTCTGAACACTGAAGCTTTCTTT.

CDR3 loop: CASSDSSGSGNEQFF. The CDR3 DNA is TGTGCCAGCAGTGACTCGAGCGGGAGCGGCAATGAGCAGTTCTTC. The V call is TRBV6-4, the J call TRBJ2-1, with 8 bases fitting TRBD2. CDR1 and CDR2 from the germline V gene are MRHNA and SNTAGT. The CDR3 is 15 amino acids. J was trimmed by 6 bases and V by 0 bases; bases with no gene match: 4.

The chain is built from TRBV7-6 and TRBJ1-3; D is perhaps TRBD1 (5 bases). This CDR3 contains 15 residues. The germline V and J ends were trimmed by 2 bases and 4 bases, with 12 bases remaining between them. Looked up from germline, CDR1 is SGHVS and CDR2 is FNYEAQ. CDR3 residues: CASSLQGLVGNTIYF. CDR3 in DNA: TGTGCCAGCAGCTTACAGGGCTTGGTCGGAAACACCATATATTTT.

This clonotype came up many times. V and J are TRBV12-3 or TRBV12-4 and TRBJ2-1, with a possible D match to TRBD2 (5 bases). CDR3 length: 14 residues. Between the trimmed V and J ends, which lost 5 bases and 0 bases, there was a span of 8 bases. The CDR3 nucleotides read TGTGCCAGCAGTCCCGGACTCTCCTACAATGAGCAGTTCTTC. It encodes CASSPGLSYNEQFF.

This clonotype was detected many times. This chain connects TRBV7-8 to TRBJ2-1, with D perhaps TRBD2 (6 bases). The V gene lost 2 bases and the J gene lost 7 bases, with 15 bases spanning the gap. The CDR3 is 15 amino acids. Per germline, CDR1 SGHVS and CDR2 FQNEAQ. The CDR3 sequence is CASSLLVGGENEQFF. The CDR3 DNA sequence: TGTGCCAGCAGCTTATTAGTGGGAGGAGAAAATGAGCAGTTCTTC. Looking up the rest from reference TRBV7-8 and TRBJ2-1 gives the full variable domain: GAGVSQSPRYKVAKRGQDVALRCDPISGHVSLFWYQQALGQGPEFLTYFQNEAQLDKSGLPSDRFFAERPEGSVSTLKIQRTQQEDSAVYLCASSLLVGGENEQFFGPGTRLTVL.

The chain uses TRBV10-3 and TRBJ2-7; TRBD2 aligns across 8 bases. V shed 2 bases and J 6 bases; nucleotides not matched to a gene: 9. Germline V lookup: CDR1 ENHRY, CDR2 SYGVKD. This CDR3 is built from 15 residues. CDR3 in DNA: TGTGCCATCAGTGAGGATGAGACTAGCGCCCGCGAGCAGTACTTC. It specifies CAISEDETSAREQYF.

V is TRBV29-1 and J is TRBJ2-1; a weak D match, TRBD1 (6 bases). The V end was cut by 6 bases, the J end by 6 bases, with 15 bases between. The CDR3 contains 13 residues. Germline V CDR1 and CDR2: SQVTM, ANQGSEA. CDR3 DNA sequence: TGCAGCGTGAGGGGGATTCGAGGCAATGAGCAGTTCTTC. Encoded protein: CSVRGIRGNEQFF.

On this clonotype itself: A read error may produce the germline difference seen at one junction end. The rearrangement links TRBV4-1 to TRBJ2-3, with D unclear. The CDR3 length is 17 residues. Germline CDR1 reads MGHRA; CDR2 reads YSYEKL. The CDR3 nucleotides read TGCGTCAGCAGCCAAGACCAAGCCCAGCGCGGCACAGATACGCAGTATTTT. This gives the protein CVSSQDQAQRGTDTQYF.

In its sample, this clonotype was seen a few times. The V and J genes are TRBV13 and TRBJ2-2; no clear D gene. Trimming removed 2 bases from V and 5 bases from J, with 9 bases in between. Looked up from germline, CDR1 is PRHDT and CDR2 is FYEKMQ (reference sequence). CDR3 length: 14 residues. The CDR3, as DNA: TGTGCCAGCAGCTTAATACGGCAGACCGGGGAGCTGTTTTTT. As protein: CASSLIRQTGELFF. Complete variable domain (other parts from reference TRBV13 and TRBJ2-2): AAGVIQSPRHLIKEKRETATLKCYPIPRHDTVYWYQQGPGQDPQFLISFYEKMQSDKGSIPDRFSAQQFSDYHSELNMSSLELGDSALYFCASSLIRQTGELFFGEGSRLTVL.

This clonotype has only one observation. The chain carries TRBV15 and TRBJ2-7; 10 bases line up with TRBD1. Germline V CDR1 and CDR2: LNHNV, YYDKDF (reference sequence). Trimming took 8 bases from V and 5 from J; bases not matched to a gene: 9. The CDR3 sequence is 14 residues long. As DNA, the CDR3 is TGTGCCACCGGGGCGGGGACAGGGGTCCACGAGCAGTACGTC. This translates into CATGAGTGVHEQYV.

This clonotype was detected only a few times. The chain has TRBV19 and TRBJ2-4, with 7 bases that match TRBD1. This CDR3 region has 15 residues. Trimming cost V 4 bases and J 6 bases; bases outside gene matches: 9. Germline loops: CDR1 LNHDA, CDR2 SQIVND (reference sequence). CDR3 residues: CASSNPSGQLNIQYF. The CDR3 nucleotides read TGTGCCAGTAGTAACCCTTCGGGACAGTTAAACATTCAGTACTTC.

The J gene is TRBJ1-2, the V gene TRBV14; possibly TRBD1 for D (6 bases). Germline V lookup: CDR1 SGHDN, CDR2 FVKESK. V was clipped by 4 bases and J by 4 bases, with 13 bases between them. This CDR3 spans 14 amino acids. Here the CDR3 reads CASSPPGAPYGYTF. CDR3 DNA: TGTGCCAGCAGCCCCCCAGGGGCACCCTATGGCTACACCTTC.

This clonotype showed up just a few times. The genes are TRBV27 and TRBJ1-5; weak D call: TRBD1 (5 bases). The CDR3 has 15 amino acids. Germline values: CDR1 MNHEY, CDR2 SMNVEV (reference sequence). V was clipped by 6 bases and J by 1 base, with 13 bases between them. The CDR3 nucleotides read TGTGCCAGCAGCCAGGGATCGGGAAGCAATCAGCCCCAGCATTTT. This gives the protein CASSQGSGSNQPQHF.

Ten or more counts support this clonotype. The rearrangement joins TRBV7-8 to TRBJ2-1; D gene unclear. Germline lookup yields CDR1 SGHVS and CDR2 FQNEAQ. V was trimmed by 5 bases and J by 7 bases, leaving 15 bases between them. The CDR3 spans 14 residues. CDR3 nucleotide sequence: TGTGCCAGCAGCAGAAAGGTAGGGCGGAATGAGCAGTTCTTC. Protein: CASSRKVGRNEQFF.